The T cell receptor beta chain described here comes from a study of CD8+CD57+ T cells in acquired aplastic anemia (dated by TCRdb to 2017 to 2018). Concerning the study at large: DNA extracted from sorted CD4+ and CD8+ cells had a mean of roughly 3.4 ug, with a range of roughly 0.18 to 27.4 ug. A CD8+CD57+ expansion meant a frequency higher than the mean frequency seen in healthy subjects. Paper-wide results and their limitations: Although 25 to 30 CD8+ CDR3 sequences were shared by patients and controls, these sequences appeared highly expressed in patients and within the immunodominant clones of patients. Patients and healthy controls showed no significant difference in CD8+ Simpson's diversity (P=0.060).

From a lookup of the germline V gene, CDR1 and CDR2 are LGHNA and YSLEER. The junction carries 14 bases between V and J, which are trimmed by 1 base and 0 bases respectively. The CDR3 has 17 amino acids, counting the end cysteine and phenylalanine. Only the CDR3 DNA is retained, 51 bases long and in frame from the first base. This clonotype was observed many times. Its antigen has not been determined. Within one base of it there is no much larger clone, and no base qualities were kept. Genomic DNA served as template for TCR beta VDJ combination and CDR3 sequence profiling. An Illumina HiSeq 2000 was the platform used for TCR repertoire sequencing. In the original analysis: Repertoires were assessed using TRBV/TRBJ rearrangement plots, CDR3 size and DJ length profiles, and Simpson's diversity index. The most abundant DNA sequence in the deep sequencing data was taken as the immunodominant clone. CDR3 amino acid sequences were screened for sharing across subjects and were compared with published repertoires and the VDJdb database. Using fastp trimming at Q25 and MiXCR clonotype assembly, TCRdb reanalyzed the public sequencing data and kept in-frame beta chains. For every CDR3 protein sequence, its rows merge into one entry that carries the most common genes and DNA. What appears here as the V and J calls and clone size reflects TCRdb's work, not the paper's. The sample profile shows 120,000 or so distinct CDR3 sequences; about 43% of them were found once. Together, the top ten hold 2.6% of the sample.

The patients picked for sequencing were ones in whom flow cytometry had shown an expansion of CD8+CD57+ cells. All patients had severe acquired aplastic anemia diagnosed by International Study of Aplastic Anemia and Agranulocytosis and Camitta criteria. Patients had received no therapy at the time of blood sampling. The study deep-sequenced TCR repertoires of sorted CD4+ and CD8+ blood T cells from severe aplastic anemia patients and healthy subjects. Patients were enrolled in the USA under clinicaltrials.gov protocols 00001620, 01623167, 00001397, 00071045, 00081523 and 00961064. Ficoll-Paque density gradient centrifugation was used to isolate peripheral blood mononuclear cells. Before DNA extraction, CD4+ and CD8+ T cells were sorted with FACS or magnetic beads.

The sequence links TRBV4-3 to TRBJ2-3; D gene: possibly TRBD2, on 6 matching bases. The TCR originated in a human donor with aplastic anemia. The sequenced sample consisted of sorted CD4+, CD8+, or CD8+CD57+ T cells (not recorded which) from PBMCs. The base sequence is TGCGCCAGCAGCCAAGGAGGTCCCGGGAGTAGCACAGATACGCAGTATTTT. Translated, this is CASSQGGPGSSTDTQYF.